The text below deals with one T cell receptor beta chain. This clonotype was counted many times. No cognate antigen has been identified for it. One base away there is no much larger clone; base qualities are not given. Ends trimmed: V by 2 bases, J by 2 bases; bases unmatched to a gene: 0. As encoded in the germline V gene, CDR1 is SGHVS while CDR2 is FNYEAQ. Inclusive of the bounding cysteine and phenylalanine, the CDR3 is 14 residues long. CDR3 DNA is the only sequence kept; it has 42 bases, read in frame from the first base. The source of the sample is a study of T cell repertoires in cytomegalovirus infection (dated by TCRdb to the late 2010s). Regarding the study in general: Because public TCR beta signatures pointed to carriage of CMV infection together with the matching HLA type, the HLA type of each donor mattered for the analysis. What the study reported, not specific to this receptor: In both this cohort and an independent cohort of some 370 donors, the cumulative frequency of public TCR beta family members distinguished carriers of CMV infection plus the relevant HLA type. The ex vivo response was dominated by HLA-C-restricted CMV-specific TCR beta clonotypes, which also provided the single most frequent clonotype in two of eight donors.

For sequencing, an Illumina HiSeq 1500 was employed. Using fastp trimming at Q25 and MiXCR clonotype assembly, TCRdb reanalyzed the public sequencing data and kept in-frame beta chains. Rows with one shared CDR3 protein collapse into an entry with the most common genes and DNA. A total of roughly 640,000 distinct CDR3 sequences appear in this sample, roughly 24% of them only once. The ten largest clones take up less than 10% of the sample. The receptor was isolated from a human donor in good health (CMV status not recorded). Some clones in this sample may be carry-over from other donors' samples. Sequenced: CD8+ T cells from PBMCs. The chain is assembled from TRBV7-6 and TRBJ2-7; TRBD2 agrees with 10 junctional bases. Here is the DNA: TGTGCCAGCAGCTTACTAGCGGGGGCCTACGAGCAGTACTTC. It specifies CASSLLAGAYEQYF.